These T cell receptor beta chains were read from a single sample in a study of blood T cell repertoires in COVID-19. Sequencing used immunoSEQ multiplex PCR; TCRdb keeps in-frame clones, though not all of them. This sample yields fewer than 350,000 clones, of which about 90% are seen a single time; roughly 1.5% belongs to the top ten. Sample: PBMCs or T cells enriched from blood (not recorded which). All receptors come from a woman under 30 with acute COVID-19. Each CDR3 is given with its conserved first and last residue. A D gene is named only where the DNA matches it firmly. Size is stated for part of the rows, as once, few or many counts, or as a class when the clone is expanded.

j_call: TRBJ2-7
v_call: TRBV7-2
clone_size: .
d_call: .
cdr3_aa: CASSLARTASYEQYF
cdr3_nt: TGTGCCAGCAGCTTAGCTCGTACAGCTTCCTACGAGCAGTACTTC

j_call: TRBJ2-1
v_call: TRBV7-3
clone_size: .
d_call: .
cdr3_aa: CASSQDRDNEQFF
cdr3_nt: TGTGCCAGCAGCCAGGACAGAGACAATGAGCAGTTCTTC

j_call: TRBJ2-7
v_call: TRBV5-1
clone_size: .
d_call: TRBD2
cdr3_aa: CASRPPGGSYEQYF
cdr3_nt: TGCGCCAGCAGGCCTCCGGGGGGCTCCTACGAGCAGTACTTC

j_call: TRBJ2-1
v_call: TRBV19
clone_size: once
d_call: TRBD2
cdr3_aa: CASSRGLAGDNEQFF
cdr3_nt: TGTGCCAGTAGCCGAGGCCTAGCGGGGGACAATGAGCAGTTCTTC

j_call: TRBJ1-5
v_call: TRBV2
clone_size: .
d_call: TRBD1
cdr3_aa: CASSRQGSTNQPQHF
cdr3_nt: TGTGCCAGCAGCCGACAGGGGTCGACAAATCAGCCCCAGCATTTT

j_call: TRBJ2-2
v_call: TRBV6-6
clone_size: .
d_call: .
cdr3_aa: CASSYSGQITGELFF
cdr3_nt: TGTGCCAGCAGTTACTCGGGACAAATCACCGGGGAGCTGTTTTTT

j_call: TRBJ2-2
v_call: TRBV19
clone_size: .
d_call: TRBD2
cdr3_aa: CASSGGLARTYTGELFF
cdr3_nt: TGTGCCAGTAGTGGAGGACTAGCCAGGACTTACACCGGGGAGCTGTTTTTT

j_call: TRBJ1-4
v_call: TRBV5-4
clone_size: .
d_call: TRBD1
cdr3_aa: CASSPDRGDEKLFF
cdr3_nt: TGTGCCAGCAGCCCTGACAGGGGCGATGAAAAACTGTTTTTT

j_call: TRBJ2-2
v_call: TRBV6-5
clone_size: .
d_call: TRBD1
cdr3_aa: CASSVTGGAQELFF
cdr3_nt: TGTGCCAGCAGCGTAACAGGGGGTGCGCAGGAGCTGTTTTTT

j_call: TRBJ1-2
v_call: TRBV10-3
clone_size: .
d_call: .
cdr3_aa: CAISESGAGYTF
cdr3_nt: TGTGCCATCAGTGAGTCAGGGGCCGGCTACACCTTC

j_call: TRBJ2-5
v_call: TRBV27
clone_size: .
d_call: .
cdr3_aa: CASSTFGSGETQYF
cdr3_nt: TGTGCCAGCTCAACCTTCGGGAGTGGAGAGACCCAGTACTTC

j_call: TRBJ2-7
v_call: TRBV5-4
clone_size: once
d_call: TRBD1
cdr3_aa: CASSIDRDLTEQYF
cdr3_nt: TGTGCCAGCAGCATCGACAGGGATCTGACCGAGCAGTACTTC

j_call: TRBJ2-7
v_call: TRBV4-3
clone_size: .
d_call: TRBD2
cdr3_aa: CASSQEPGLAGNYEQYF
cdr3_nt: TGCGCCAGCAGCCAAGAGCCGGGACTAGCGGGCAACTACGAGCAGTACTTC

j_call: TRBJ1-2
v_call: TRBV30
clone_size: .
d_call: .
cdr3_aa: CAWSGGQTNYGYTF
cdr3_nt: TGTGCCTGGAGTGGGGGACAAACTAACTATGGCTACACCTTC

j_call: TRBJ2-5
v_call: TRBV7-9
clone_size: .
d_call: .
cdr3_aa: CASSLGEQTQYF
cdr3_nt: TGTGCCAGCAGCTTAGGGGAGCAGACCCAGTACTTC

j_call: TRBJ2-7
v_call: TRBV27
clone_size: .
d_call: .
cdr3_aa: CASSRGDNEQYF
cdr3_nt: TGTGCCAGCAGCCGAGGGGACAACGAGCAGTACTTC

j_call: TRBJ2-1
v_call: TRBV15
clone_size: .
d_call: TRBD2
cdr3_aa: CATSRDLLAGDEQFF
cdr3_nt: TGTGCCACCAGCAGAGATCTACTAGCGGGAGATGAGCAGTTCTTC

j_call: TRBJ1-1
v_call: TRBV6-5
clone_size: .
d_call: .
cdr3_aa: CASSNYRDTEAFF
cdr3_nt: TGTGCCAGCTCTAATTACAGGGACACTGAAGCTTTCTTT

j_call: TRBJ2-1
v_call: TRBV2
clone_size: .
d_call: .
cdr3_aa: CASSWRVNEQFF
cdr3_nt: TGTGCCAGCAGTTGGAGAGTCAATGAGCAGTTCTTC

j_call: TRBJ1-2
v_call: TRBV6-1
clone_size: .
d_call: .
cdr3_aa: CASSEIRGGYTF
cdr3_nt: TGTGCCAGCAGTGAAATCAGGGGTGGCTACACCTTC

j_call: TRBJ1-2
v_call: TRBV4-3
clone_size: .
d_call: .
cdr3_aa: CASSQDRNGNYGYTF
cdr3_nt: TGCGCCAGCAGCCAAGATAGGAACGGGAACTATGGCTACACCTTC

j_call: TRBJ2-7
v_call: TRBV28
clone_size: .
d_call: TRBD1
cdr3_aa: CASISDRDSYEQYF
cdr3_nt: TGTGCCAGCATCTCCGACAGGGATTCCTACGAGCAGTACTTC

j_call: TRBJ2-5
v_call: TRBV28
clone_size: .
d_call: .
cdr3_aa: CASSLYPSTGQGETQYF
cdr3_nt: TGTGCCAGCAGTTTATACCCGTCGACAGGTCAGGGGGAGACCCAGTACTTC

j_call: TRBJ2-7
v_call: TRBV28
clone_size: .
d_call: TRBD1
cdr3_aa: CASTPGLVVGQGAYEQYF
cdr3_nt: TGTGCCAGCACCCCCGGCTTAGTTGTGGGACAGGGGGCCTACGAGCAGTACTTC

j_call: TRBJ2-1
v_call: TRBV19
clone_size: .
d_call: .
cdr3_aa: CASAPSLLYNEQFF
cdr3_nt: TGTGCCAGCGCTCCTAGTCTTCTATACAATGAGCAGTTCTTC

j_call: TRBJ2-5
v_call: TRBV16
clone_size: .
d_call: TRBD2
cdr3_aa: CASSRQGAGLAGPQETQYF
cdr3_nt: TGTGCCAGCAGCCGCCAGGGGGCGGGACTAGCGGGACCCCAAGAGACCCAGTACTTC

j_call: TRBJ2-5
v_call: TRBV7-2
clone_size: .
d_call: TRBD2
cdr3_aa: CASSPSGRGETQYF
cdr3_nt: TGTGCCAGCAGCCCTAGCGGGAGGGGGGAGACCCAGTACTTC

j_call: TRBJ2-3
v_call: TRBV25-1
clone_size: .
d_call: TRBD2
cdr3_aa: CASSRGGSGRAGTDTQYF
cdr3_nt: TGTGCCAGCAGTCGTGGGGGTAGCGGGAGGGCCGGCACAGATACGCAGTATTTT

j_call: TRBJ2-1
v_call: TRBV11-2
clone_size: .
d_call: .
cdr3_aa: CASSISDYNEQFF
cdr3_nt: TGTGCCAGCAGCATTAGCGACTACAATGAGCAGTTCTTC

j_call: TRBJ1-4
v_call: TRBV28
clone_size: .
d_call: TRBD1
cdr3_aa: CASSFPGGYNEKLFF
cdr3_nt: TGTGCCAGCAGTTTCCCAGGGGGGTATAATGAAAAACTGTTTTTT

j_call: TRBJ1-4
v_call: TRBV6-5
clone_size: .
d_call: TRBD1
cdr3_aa: CASINPGTGGRKLFF
cdr3_nt: TGTGCCAGCATAAACCCTGGGACAGGGGGTAGGAAACTGTTTTTT

j_call: TRBJ2-7
v_call: TRBV7-2
clone_size: once
d_call: .
cdr3_aa: CASRPGGGHEQYF
cdr3_nt: TGTGCCAGCCGCCCGGGGGGCGGCCACGAGCAGTACTTC

j_call: TRBJ2-1
v_call: TRBV28
clone_size: .
d_call: TRBD2
cdr3_aa: CASSLAGGPNEQFF
cdr3_nt: TGTGCCAGCAGTTTAGCGGGAGGTCCGAATGAGCAGTTCTTC

j_call: TRBJ1-2
v_call: TRBV6-1
clone_size: .
d_call: .
cdr3_aa: CASSETGRGIYGYTF
cdr3_nt: TGTGCCAGCAGTGAAACGGGTCGGGGAATCTATGGCTACACCTTC

j_call: TRBJ2-2
v_call: TRBV18
clone_size: .
d_call: .
cdr3_aa: CASSPLNLQGGNTGELFF
cdr3_nt: TGTGCCAGCTCACCCCTAAACCTTCAGGGAGGTAACACCGGGGAGCTGTTTTTT

j_call: TRBJ2-7
v_call: TRBV5-4
clone_size: .
d_call: TRBD2
cdr3_aa: CASSPLAGSPYEQYF
cdr3_nt: TGTGCCAGCAGCCCACTAGCGGGTTCCCCTTACGAGCAGTACTTC

j_call: TRBJ2-7
v_call: TRBV4-2
clone_size: .
d_call: TRBD2
cdr3_aa: CASSQMTSGLGRLGEQYF
cdr3_nt: TGTGCCAGCAGCCAGATGACTAGCGGTCTCGGTCGACTAGGGGAGCAGTACTTC

j_call: TRBJ2-5
v_call: TRBV5-1
clone_size: few
d_call: TRBD2
cdr3_aa: CASRNGREETQYF
cdr3_nt: TGCGCCAGCAGAAACGGGAGGGAAGAGACCCAGTACTTC

j_call: TRBJ1-2
v_call: TRBV2
clone_size: .
d_call: .
cdr3_aa: CASNDVNYGYTF
cdr3_nt: TGTGCCAGCAATGACGTCAACTATGGCTACACCTTC

j_call: TRBJ2-1
v_call: TRBV30
clone_size: .
d_call: .
cdr3_aa: CAWSAGSGYNEQFF
cdr3_nt: TGTGCCTGGAGTGCGGGGTCGGGGTACAATGAGCAGTTCTTC

j_call: TRBJ1-4
v_call: TRBV30
clone_size: .
d_call: .
cdr3_aa: CAWSVNWNEKLFF
cdr3_nt: TGTGCCTGGAGTGTAAACTGGAATGAAAAACTGTTTTTT

j_call: TRBJ2-2
v_call: TRBV7-3
clone_size: few
d_call: .
cdr3_aa: CASSLYFSGELFF
cdr3_nt: TGTGCCAGCAGCCTATACTTCTCCGGGGAGCTGTTTTTT

j_call: TRBJ1-4
v_call: TRBV28
clone_size: .
d_call: .
cdr3_aa: CASSLMEEANEKLFF
cdr3_nt: TGTGCCAGCAGTCTCATGGAGGAGGCTAATGAAAAACTGTTTTTT

j_call: TRBJ2-5
v_call: TRBV28
clone_size: .
d_call: TRBD1
cdr3_aa: CASTKDRGETQYF
cdr3_nt: TGTGCCAGCACCAAAGACAGGGGAGAGACCCAGTACTTC

j_call: TRBJ2-7
v_call: TRBV30
clone_size: .
d_call: .
cdr3_aa: CAWSGTGVAYEQYF
cdr3_nt: TGTGCCTGGAGTGGTACGGGAGTGGCCTACGAGCAGTACTTC

j_call: TRBJ2-3
v_call: TRBV15
clone_size: .
d_call: TRBD2
cdr3_aa: CATSRVANSGRAGYTQYF
cdr3_nt: TGTGCCACCAGCAGAGTAGCGAATAGCGGGAGGGCCGGGTATACGCAGTATTTT

j_call: TRBJ2-1
v_call: TRBV24-1
clone_size: .
d_call: .
cdr3_aa: CATSDPSLLGDSYNEQFF
cdr3_nt: TGTGCCACCAGTGACCCCTCGCTGTTAGGGGATTCCTACAATGAGCAGTTCTTC

j_call: TRBJ1-4
v_call: TRBV5-1
clone_size: .
d_call: .
cdr3_aa: CASSLHPTGQQGTNEKLFF
cdr3_nt: TGCGCCAGCAGCTTACACCCTACAGGGCAACAGGGAACTAATGAAAAACTGTTTTTT

j_call: TRBJ1-2
v_call: TRBV28
clone_size: .
d_call: .
cdr3_aa: CASSPPGVGQTINYGYTF
cdr3_nt: TGTGCCAGCAGTCCACCGGGGGTGGGGCAGACAATTAACTATGGCTACACCTTC

j_call: TRBJ1-1
v_call: TRBV6-5
clone_size: .
d_call: TRBD1
cdr3_aa: CASSYFDRENTEAFF
cdr3_nt: TGTGCCAGCAGTTACTTCGACAGGGAGAACACTGAAGCTTTCTTT

j_call: TRBJ2-3
v_call: TRBV6-4
clone_size: .
d_call: TRBD1
cdr3_aa: CASSLTGVSTDTQYF
cdr3_nt: TGTGCCAGCAGTTTGACAGGGGTTAGCACAGATACGCAGTATTTT

j_call: TRBJ2-2
v_call: TRBV5-1
clone_size: .
d_call: .
cdr3_aa: CASSLAQAGAGELFF
cdr3_nt: TGCGCCAGCAGCTTGGCTCAGGCCGGTGCCGGGGAGCTGTTTTTT

j_call: TRBJ2-5
v_call: TRBV5-1
clone_size: .
d_call: TRBD1
cdr3_aa: CASSLDGRGLAETQYF
cdr3_nt: TGCGCCAGCAGCTTGGATGGCAGGGGGCTAGCAGAGACCCAGTACTTC

j_call: TRBJ1-4
v_call: TRBV2
clone_size: .
d_call: TRBD1
cdr3_aa: CASKLRDRGVDEKLFF
cdr3_nt: TGTGCCAGCAAATTGCGGGACAGGGGCGTGGATGAAAAACTGTTTTTT

j_call: TRBJ1-2
v_call: TRBV6-5
clone_size: .
d_call: TRBD1
cdr3_aa: CASRTGYGYTF
cdr3_nt: TGTGCCAGCCGGACAGGCTATGGCTACACCTTC

j_call: TRBJ2-7
v_call: TRBV10-3
clone_size: .
d_call: .
cdr3_aa: CAISRTASYEQYF
cdr3_nt: TGTGCCATCAGCCGGACAGCAAGCTACGAGCAGTACTTC

j_call: TRBJ1-6
v_call: TRBV3-1/TRBV3-2
clone_size: .
d_call: TRBD1
cdr3_aa: CASSQRTGFDSYNSPLHF
cdr3_nt: TGTGCCAGCAGCCAAAGGACAGGGTTCGATTCCTATAATTCACCCCTCCACTTT

j_call: TRBJ2-3
v_call: TRBV5-1
clone_size: .
d_call: .
cdr3_aa: CASSLRQGLTSDTQYF
cdr3_nt: TGCGCCAGCAGCCTGCGACAGGGACTGACTTCAGATACGCAGTATTTT

j_call: TRBJ2-5
v_call: TRBV7-9
clone_size: .
d_call: TRBD1
cdr3_aa: CASSLYAGQGQETQYF
cdr3_nt: TGTGCCAGCAGCCTGTACGCGGGACAGGGTCAAGAGACCCAGTACTTC